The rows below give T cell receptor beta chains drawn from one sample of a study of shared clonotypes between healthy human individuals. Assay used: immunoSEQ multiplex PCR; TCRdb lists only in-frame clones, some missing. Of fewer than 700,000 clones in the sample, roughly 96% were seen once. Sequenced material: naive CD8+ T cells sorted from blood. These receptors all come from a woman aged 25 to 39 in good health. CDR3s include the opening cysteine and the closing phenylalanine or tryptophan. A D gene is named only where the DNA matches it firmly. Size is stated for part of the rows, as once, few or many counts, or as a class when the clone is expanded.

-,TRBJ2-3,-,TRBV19,CASSIDQGGPWTDTQYF,TGTGCCAGTAGTATAGATCAGGGGGGCCCCTGGACAGATACGCAGTATTTT
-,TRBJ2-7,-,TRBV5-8,CASSHGTLVTGEQYF,TGTGCCAGCAGCCACGGGACGCTCGTTACAGGGGAGCAGTACTTC
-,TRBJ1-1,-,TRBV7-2,CASSLEGGISEAFF,TGTGCCAGCAGCTTAGAGGGCGGTATTTCTGAAGCTTTCTTT
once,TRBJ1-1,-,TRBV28,CASRSGAAREGNDTEAFF,TGTGCCAGCAGGAGCGGAGCCGCCCGGGAGGGAAACGACACTGAAGCTTTCTTT
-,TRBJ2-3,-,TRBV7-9,CASSPRGRVQYF,TGTGCCAGCAGCCCCCGGGGGCGGGTGCAGTATTTT
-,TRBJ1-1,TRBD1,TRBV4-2,CASSWTGYTEAFF,TGTGCCAGCAGCTGGACAGGATACACTGAAGCTTTCTTT
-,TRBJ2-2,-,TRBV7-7,CASSPGSGSTGELFF,TGTGCCAGCAGCCCCGGGAGTGGGTCCACCGGGGAGCTGTTTTTT
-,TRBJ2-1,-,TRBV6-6,CAHQSGKTDNEQFF,TGTGCCCATCAATCAGGGAAAACCGACAATGAGCAGTTCTTC
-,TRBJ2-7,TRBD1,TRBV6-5,CASSDGTAYEQYF,TGTGCCAGCAGTGACGGGACAGCTTACGAGCAGTACTTC
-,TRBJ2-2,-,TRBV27,CASSRDTSLLTGELFF,TGTGCCAGCAGCCGGGACACCTCGTTGCTCACCGGGGAGCTGTTTTTT
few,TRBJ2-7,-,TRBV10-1,CASSESGLGTYEQYF,TGCGCCAGCAGTGAGTCGGGACTGGGGACCTACGAGCAGTACTTC
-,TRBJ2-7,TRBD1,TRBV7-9,CASSLGQGSSYEQYF,TGTGCCAGCAGCTTGGGACAGGGGTCCTCCTACGAGCAGTACTTC
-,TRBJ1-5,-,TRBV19,CASSILDSGMSNQPQHF,TGTGCCAGTAGTATTTTGGACTCGGGGATGAGCAATCAGCCCCAGCATTTT
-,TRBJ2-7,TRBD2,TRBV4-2,CASSQASGSSYEQYF,TGTGCCAGCAGCCAAGCCAGCGGGAGCTCCTACGAGCAGTACTTC
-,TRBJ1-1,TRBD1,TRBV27,CASRTGSTEAFF,TGTGCCAGCAGGACAGGGTCCACTGAAGCTTTCTTT
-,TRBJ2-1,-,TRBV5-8,CASSFGLSSEQFF,TGTGCCAGCAGCTTCGGACTGAGCAGTGAGCAGTTCTTC
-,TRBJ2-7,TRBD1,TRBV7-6,CASSSSALLTGTGAYEQYF,TGTGCCAGCAGCTCATCTGCTTTACTTACCGGGACAGGGGCCTACGAGCAGTACTTC
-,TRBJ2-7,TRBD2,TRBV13,CASRTTGTSIYEQYF,TGTGCCAGCAGAACTACCGGGACTAGCATTTACGAGCAGTACTTC
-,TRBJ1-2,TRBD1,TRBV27,CASRFGQGGYGYTF,TGTGCCAGCAGATTCGGACAGGGCGGCTATGGCTACACCTTC
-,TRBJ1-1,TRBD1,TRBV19,CASSRQGRKMNTEAFF,TGTGCCAGTAGCCGACAGGGCCGGAAGATGAACACTGAAGCTTTCTTT
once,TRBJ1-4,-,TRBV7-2,CATGGKDPEKLFF,TGTGCCACGGGGGGCAAGGACCCCGAAAAACTGTTTTTT
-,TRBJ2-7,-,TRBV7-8,CASSPSPSYEQYF,TGTGCCAGCAGCCCAAGCCCGTCCTACGAGCAGTACTTC
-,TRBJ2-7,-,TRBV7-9,CASSSGPTYEQYF,TGTGCCAGCAGCTCCGGCCCTACCTACGAGCAGTACTTC
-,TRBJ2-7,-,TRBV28,CASSFFAVPSYEQYF,TGTGCCAGCAGTTTTTTCGCGGTTCCCTCCTACGAGCAGTACTTC
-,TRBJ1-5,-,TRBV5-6,CASSPEGSNQPQHF,TGTGCCAGCAGCCCCGAGGGTAGCAATCAGCCCCAGCATTTT
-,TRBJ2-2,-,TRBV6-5,CASSTGGTGELFF,TGTGCCAGCAGTACCGGGGGCACCGGGGAGCTGTTTTTT
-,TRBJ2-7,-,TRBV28,CASSLGPRSEQYF,TGTGCCAGCAGCCTCGGGCCCAGATCAGAGCAGTACTTC
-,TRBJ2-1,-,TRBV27,CASSKDNGPEQFF,TGTGCCAGCAGCAAAGATAACGGGCCCGAGCAGTTCTTC
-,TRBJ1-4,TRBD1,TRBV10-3,CAISEGQGSQKLFF,TGTGCCATCAGTGAAGGACAGGGCAGCCAAAAACTGTTTTTT
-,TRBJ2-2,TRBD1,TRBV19,CASYRGNTGELFF,TGTGCCAGTTACAGGGGGAACACCGGGGAGCTGTTTTTT
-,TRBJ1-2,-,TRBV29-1,CSVEGGGQNYGYTF,TGCAGCGTTGAAGGAGGTGGACAGAACTATGGCTACACCTTC
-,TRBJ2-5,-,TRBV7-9,CASSLRGSETQYF,TGTGCCAGCAGCTTAAGAGGGTCCGAGACCCAGTACTTC
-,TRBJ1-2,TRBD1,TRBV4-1,CASSQGTDFNYGYTF,TGCGCCAGCAGCCAGGGGACAGATTTTAACTATGGCTACACCTTC
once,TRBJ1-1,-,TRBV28,CASGRDNENTEAFF,TGTGCCAGCGGTAGGGACAACGAGAACACTGAAGCTTTCTTT
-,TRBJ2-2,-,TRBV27,CASSLLVPGELFF,TGTGCCAGCAGTTTACTAGTGCCCGGGGAGCTGTTTTTT
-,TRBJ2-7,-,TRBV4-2,CASSSDYEQYF,TGTGCCAGCAGCTCTGACTACGAGCAGTACTTC
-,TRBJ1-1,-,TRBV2,CASSPGTEAFF,TGTGCCAGCAGTCCCGGCACTGAAGCTTTCTTT
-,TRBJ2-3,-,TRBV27,CASSLFNTDTQYF,TGTGCCAGCAGTTTATTCAACACAGATACGCAGTATTTT
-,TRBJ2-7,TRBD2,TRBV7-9,CASSSAPETSGIREQYF,TGTGCCAGCAGCTCAGCGCCCGAGACTAGCGGGATTCGCGAGCAGTACTTC
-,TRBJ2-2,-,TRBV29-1,CSVEEDPNTGELFF,TGCAGCGTTGAAGAGGACCCGAACACCGGGGAGCTGTTTTTT
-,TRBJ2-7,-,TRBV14,CASSQDSGGYYEQYF,TGTGCCAGCAGCCAAGATTCCGGGGGCTACTACGAGCAGTACTTC
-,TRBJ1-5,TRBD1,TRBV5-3,CARSEELGQGLNQPQHF,TGTGCCAGAAGCGAGGAACTCGGACAGGGCCTGAATCAGCCCCAGCATTTT
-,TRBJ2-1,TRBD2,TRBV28,CASSLFTSGSFNEQFF,TGTGCCAGCAGTTTATTTACTAGCGGGAGTTTTAATGAGCAGTTCTTC
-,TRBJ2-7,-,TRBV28,CASSPGAATSYEQYF,TGTGCCAGCAGCCCGGGGGCGGCGACCTCCTACGAGCAGTACTTC
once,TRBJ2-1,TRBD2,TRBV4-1,CASSQATLAGPYNEQFF,TGCGCCAGCAGCCAAGCCACCCTAGCGGGCCCTTACAATGAGCAGTTCTTC